One sample yielded the 2 T cell receptor beta chains listed below, sequenced in a study of CD8 T cells in ankylosing spondylitis (dated by TCRdb to about 2017). The paper's findings and limits, for the study overall: A TCR beta motif of several highly homologous amino acid variants appeared characteristic of blood from ankylosing spondylitis patients.

Library prep was done by 5' RACE. TCRdb records Illumina HiSeq 2500 as the sequencer. TCRdb redid the processing of the public reads, applying fastp at Q25 and MiXCR, and retained in-frame beta chains. Identical CDR3 proteins give one entry, which carries the most common genes and DNA. This sample has 400,000 to 450,000 distinct CDR3 sequences in its table, and roughly 18% of those were observed once. Around 0.92% of the sample belongs to the ten largest clones. These receptors lack a known antigen. Specimen: blood, either unsorted or a sorted T cell fraction (not recorded which). These receptors all come from a male donor with ankylosing spondylitis.

The chain links TRBV29-1 to TRBJ2-3; 11 bases align to TRBD2. With V trimmed by 2 bases and J by 5 bases, 12 bases remained unmatched. Germline loops: CDR1 SQVTM, CDR2 ANQGSEA. The CDR3 loop spans 17 amino acids. The chain's CDR3 is CSVELGKTSGRGDTQYF. DNA for the CDR3: TGCAGCGTTGAATTAGGGAAAACTAGCGGGAGAGGAGATACGCAGTATTTT.

The sample holds many counts of this clonotype. The rearrangement uses TRBV10-3 and TRBJ1-1; 7 bases line up with TRBD1. Germline CDR1 reads ENHRY; CDR2 reads SYGVKD. V shed 6 bases, J shed 3 bases, and the junction held 4 bases outside the gene matches. The CDR3 sequence is 13 residues long. The CDR3 spells CAIRMQGDTEAFF. Written as DNA, the CDR3 is TGTGCCATCAGAATGCAGGGGGACACTGAAGCTTTCTTT.